The 10 T cell receptor beta chains below come from one sample, sequenced in a study of blood T cells in healthy people across ages (dated by TCRdb to the mid-2010s). Library prep was done by 5' RACE. Instrument on record: Illumina HiSeq 2500. A second PCR of about 6 to 11 cycles was run with a J-beta primer mix and a sample-barcoded 5' primer. TCRdb reworked the public reads: Q25 trimming with fastp, MiXCR clone assembly, productive beta chains retained. Identical CDR3 proteins give one entry, which carries the most common genes and DNA. This sample lists 630,000 or so distinct CDR3 sequences; about 30% were detected once. The top ten constitute approximately 15% of the sample. The sample comprised blood. The origin of the receptors is a woman of 80 years or more in good health.

The chain couples TRBV9 to TRBJ1-3; D is undetermined. The V gene lost 0 bases and the J gene lost 8 bases, with 6 bases spanning the gap. The CDR3 is 12 residues long. Germline values: CDR1 SGDLS, CDR2 YYNGEE. CDR3 residues: CASSVAPDTIYF. DNA for the CDR3: TGTGCCAGCAGCGTAGCCCCAGACACCATATATTTT.

In its sample, this clonotype was seen many times. A much larger clone differs by one base, so this may be a read error. This sequence joins TRBV4-3 and TRBJ2-7; TRBD1 matches 11 bases. The CDR3 length is 14 residues. V lost 3 bases and J lost 5; bases outside the gene matches: 3. Looked up from germline, CDR1 is LGHNA and CDR2 is YSLEER. CDR3 coding DNA: TGCGCCAGCAGCCACTCGGGACAGGGGGACGAGCAGTACTTC. Its translation: CASSHSGQGDEQYF.

This clonotype has more than one count but fewer than ten. The J gene is TRBJ2-2, the V gene TRBV5-1; D may be TRBD2 (7 bases). V lost 5 bases and J lost 3, with 17 bases in between. Germline loops: CDR1 SGHRS, CDR2 YFSETQ. The CDR3 covers 16 residues. CDR3 protein: CASSPEGGPYTGELFF. In DNA, the CDR3 is TGCGCCAGCAGTCCGGAGGGGGGGCCCTACACCGGGGAGCTGTTTTTT.

A single count supports this clonotype. This may be a read error: a much more frequent sequence differs by one nucleotide. V and J are TRBV11-2 and TRBJ1-1, with 9 nucleotides matching TRBD1. There are 16 residues in the CDR3. Losses at the gene ends were 8 bases for V and 5 bases for J; bases not matched to a gene: 15. Germline CDR1 and CDR2: SGHAT and FQNNGV. CDR3 residues: CASGGPSGQGNTEAFF. The DNA for the CDR3 is TGTGCCAGCGGCGGACCTTCGGGACAGGGCAATACTGAAGCTTTCTTT.

As concerns this clonotype: A much larger clone sits a single nucleotide away, making a read error possible. This chain joins TRBV15 and TRBJ2-5, with 7 positions matching TRBD2. Germline assignment: CDR1 LNHNV and CDR2 YYDKDF (reference sequence). The CDR3 contains 11 residues. After removal of 6 bases from V and 7 bases from J, the junction contained 2 bases not matched to a gene. The CDR3 region is CATSGGGTQYF. The CDR3 nucleotides read TGTGCCACCAGTGGGGGGGGGACCCAGTACTTC.

This clonotype was counted many times. The CDR3 protein is CASYGLETQYF. DNA for the CDR3: TGTGCCAGCTACGGGTTAGAGACCCAGTACTTC. The chain is built from TRBV2 and TRBJ2-5; unclear D gene. Looked up from germline, CDR1 is SNHLY and CDR2 is FYNNEI. The V end lost 8 bases, the J end lost 4 bases, and 8 bases lay between the germline ends. This CDR3 spans 11 amino acids.

This clonotype was detected many times. This sequence joins TRBV7-2 and TRBJ1-1, with a weak D call TRBD1 (5 bases). Trimming removed 5 bases at V and 10 bases at J, with 17 bases between. Germline V gene data show CDR1 as SGHTA and CDR2 as FQGNSA. The CDR3 sequence is 13 residues long. The CDR3 is CASSQAGLSRAFF. The CDR3 region has the DNA TGTGCCAGCAGCCAAGCGGGACTCTCGCGAGCTTTCTTT.

This clonotype was seen at least ten times. The chain links TRBV7-2 to TRBJ2-3; 11 nucleotides match TRBD2. The CDR3 extends over 16 amino acids. V shed 9 bases and J 6 bases; nucleotides not matched to a gene: 14. The germline V gene has CDR1 SGHTA and CDR2 FQGNSA. The CDR3: CASGKGLAVPGDTQYF. In DNA, the CDR3 is TGTGCCAGTGGGAAGGGACTAGCGGTCCCTGGGGATACGCAGTATTTT.

This clonotype was counted many times. The rearrangement joins TRBV3-1 to TRBJ2-1; 7 bases fit TRBD2. The CDR3 loop spans 14 amino acids. Germline assignment: CDR1 LGHDT and CDR2 YNNKEL (reference sequence). V dropped 5 bases and J dropped 4; count of bases not matched to a gene: 5. The chain's CDR3 is CASSITSAYNEQFF. The CDR3, as DNA: TGTGCCAGCAGCATCACTAGCGCTTACAATGAGCAGTTCTTC.

Comments on this clonotype: A junction boundary mismatches the germline segment, possibly from a read error. The chain has TRBV12-3 or TRBV12-4 and TRBJ2-3, with D tentatively TRBD2 (5 bases). The CDR3 covers 14 residues. CDR3 amino acids: CASNMGVGTDTEYF. In DNA, the CDR3 is TGTGCCAGCAATATGGGAGTGGGCACAGATACGGAGTATTTT.